The 25 T cell receptor beta chains listed next were all sequenced from one sample in a study of cytomegalovirus exposure and HLA in healthy donors. PCR involved 60 Vbeta and 13 Jbeta primers. Method: immunoSEQ multiplex PCR; TCRdb's copy keeps in-frame clones and lacks some. The profile shows some 130,000 clones, 65% to 90% of them singletons. Input material: PBMCs. The source of these receptors is a man younger than 35 in good health and CMV-seronegative.

The chain carries TRBV19 and TRBJ1-2; 9 positions agree with TRBD1. Germline-derived CDR1 and CDR2 are LNHDA and SQIVND (reference sequence). The CDR3 length is 13 residues. J was trimmed by 4 bases and V by 6 bases; bases with no gene match: 3. CDR3 bases: TGTGCCAGTAGAATGGACAGGGGCTATGGCTACACCTTC. It codes for CASRMDRGYGYTF.

The chain employs TRBV7-3 and TRBJ2-1; 9 bases are shared with TRBD2. Trimming cost V 1 base and J 1 base; bases outside gene matches: 2. This CDR3 has 16 amino acids. Germline CDR1 is SGHTA and CDR2 is FQGTGA. The CDR3 bases are TGTGCCAGCAGCTTAAGCGGGGGGGCTTCCTACAATGAGCAGTTCTTC. Translated: CASSLSGGASYNEQFF. The entire variable domain, with the rest obtained from reference TRBV7-3 and TRBJ2-1, is as follows: GAGVSQTPSNKVTEKGKYVELRCDPISGHTALYWYRQSLGQGPEFLIYFQGTGAADDSGLPNDRFFAVRPEGSVSTLKIQRTERGDSAVYLCASSLSGGASYNEQFFGPGTRLTVL.

The rearrangement uses TRBV27 and TRBJ1-2; D gene unclear. Germline-derived CDR1 and CDR2 are MNHEY and SMNVEV (reference sequence). The CDR3 spans 14 residues. Trimming took off 0 bases at V and 11 bases at J, with 16 bases between the two ends. The CDR3 is CASSLSFGRLEYTF. In DNA form, the CDR3 reads TGTGCCAGCAGTTTATCGTTCGGGAGGTTGGAATACACCTTC.

This clone occurred many times. The genes are TRBV7-9 and TRBJ2-7; D gene ambiguous. Germline V gives CDR1 SEHNR, CDR2 FQNEAQ (reference sequence). CDR3 length: 13 residues. Deletions cut 5 bases from V and 2 bases from J, with 10 bases between. In DNA, the CDR3 is TGTGCCAGCAGCCCCCCGGCGGCCTACGAGCAGTACTTC. Its translation is CASSPPAAYEQYF.

This chain joins TRBV6-5 and TRBJ2-1, with TRBD1 matching over 9 bases. The V segment lost 8 bases and the J segment 3 bases; nucleotides outside the gene matches: 8. CDR3 length: 15 amino acids. The germline V gene has CDR1 MNHEY and CDR2 SVGAGI. The CDR3 spells CASGNPGQGYNEQFF. CDR3 DNA: TGTGCCAGCGGAAATCCGGGACAGGGCTACAATGAGCAGTTCTTC.

This clone was picked up a small number of times. The V gene is TRBV6-1, the J gene TRBJ1-2, with D possibly matching TRBD1 (6 bases). The CDR3 consists of 15 residues. Germline assignment: CDR1 MNHNS and CDR2 SASEGT. V lost 7 bases and J 4 bases, leaving 19 bases between the germline ends. CDR3 residues: CASTTGSSIGYGYTF. The CDR3 DNA sequence: TGTGCCAGCACTACAGGGTCCTCTATCGGCTATGGCTACACCTTC.

The V gene is TRBV11-2, the J gene TRBJ1-5, with D possibly TRBD1 on 6 matching bases. The CDR3 consists of 15 residues. In germline, CDR1 is SGHAT, CDR2 FQNNGV. V lost 4 bases to trimming and J lost 4 bases, with 14 bases between them. CDR3 protein: CASSSGTRGNQPQHF. The CDR3 DNA sequence: TGTGCCAGCAGCTCCGGGACAAGGGGAAATCAGCCCCAGCATTTT.

V gene TRBV19 combines with J gene TRBJ2-3; TRBD2 matches 12 bases. The CDR3 loop spans 13 amino acids. V shed 7 bases, J shed 6 bases, and the junction held 2 bases outside the gene matches. Germline V gene data show CDR1 as LNHDA and CDR2 as SQIVND (reference sequence). CDR3 in DNA: TGTGCCAGTATGCTAGCGGGGGGGGATACGCAGTATTTT. The encoded protein is CASMLAGGDTQYF.

This clone has only a few counts. The chain carries TRBV6-5 and TRBJ1-2; D uncertain. Germline CDR1 reads MNHEY; CDR2 reads SVGAGI. This CDR3 is 13 amino acids long. V was cut by 5 bases and J by 5 bases, with 12 bases left in between. CDR3 amino acids: CASSMVGDYGYTF. The CDR3 DNA reads TGTGCCAGCAGTATGGTTGGAGATTATGGCTACACCTTC.

The gene calls are TRBV6-6 and TRBJ1-5, with TRBD1 identical over 8 bases. Germline lookup yields CDR1 MNHNY and CDR2 SVGAGI (reference sequence). V shed 6 bases and J 7 bases; nucleotides not matched to a gene: 11. The CDR3 covers 15 residues. This CDR3 reads CASSPRDRTGQPQHF. DNA of the CDR3: TGTGCCAGCAGCCCCAGGGACAGGACGGGACAGCCCCAGCATTTT.

The chain is built from TRBV6-5 and TRBJ2-7, with TRBD1 identical over 9 bases. V lost 4 bases and J lost 2; bases outside the gene matches: 9. CDR3 length: 16 residues. Germline V lookup: CDR1 MNHEY, CDR2 SVGAGI. The CDR3 region is CASSFLPGQGAYEQYF. The CDR3 DNA is TGTGCCAGCAGTTTCCTACCGGGACAGGGAGCCTACGAGCAGTACTTC.

The V and J genes are TRBV2 and TRBJ2-3, with D perhaps TRBD1 (5 bases). Germline CDR1 SNHLY, CDR2 FYNNEI. This CDR3 spans 13 amino acids. Trimming cost V 6 bases and J 1 base, with 8 bases left between them. The CDR3 reads CASRGHGTDTQYF. The DNA for the CDR3 is TGTGCCAGCAGAGGACACGGCACAGATACGCAGTATTTT. The whole variable domain, remainder taken from reference TRBV2 and TRBJ2-3, is EPEVTQTPSHQVTQMGQEVILRCVPISNHLYFYWYRQILGQKVEFLVSFYNNEISEKSEIFDDQFSVERPDGSNFTLKIRSTKLEDSAMYFCASRGHGTDTQYFGPGTRLTVL.

The chain is built from TRBV27 and TRBJ2-1; TRBD2 matches 8 bases. J lost 4 bases, V lost 1 base, and 15 bases had no gene match. The germline gives CDR1 MNHEY, CDR2 SMNVEV (reference sequence). This CDR3 comprises 19 residues. CDR3 sequence (DNA): TGTGCCAGCAGTTTATTTACTAGCGGCACGGCCAACCAATACAATGAGCAGTTCTTC. Its translation: CASSLFTSGTANQYNEQFF.

This clone was counted a single time. The gene calls are TRBV6-5 and TRBJ1-2, with D maybe TRBD1 (5 bases). Germline V gene data show CDR1 as MNHEY and CDR2 as SVGAGI. V lost 6 bases and J 8 bases, leaving 19 bases between the germline ends. The CDR3 runs 14 residues. The DNA of the CDR3 is TGTGCCAGCAGCTCCCCGGTGCAGGGAGGCGGCTACACCTTC. This translates into CASSSPVQGGGYTF.

The gene calls are TRBV30 and TRBJ2-6; tentatively, D is TRBD1 (6 bases). Germline assignment: CDR1 GTSNPN and CDR2 SVGIG (reference sequence). V was shortened by 3 bases and J by 2 bases, with 11 bases between the two germline ends. The CDR3 has 15 amino acids. The CDR3 protein is CAWRYREAGANVLTF. CDR3 bases: TGTGCCTGGAGATACAGGGAAGCTGGGGCCAACGTCCTGACTTTC.

The chain links TRBV28 to TRBJ1-1, with TRBD1 matching 7 bases. CDR3 length: 15 amino acids. In germline, CDR1 is MDHEN, CDR2 SYDVKM. The V gene end was trimmed by 5 bases and the J gene end by 0 bases; junction bases not matched to a gene: 6. The chain's CDR3 is CASSRTGQLNTEAFF. The CDR3, as DNA: TGTGCCAGCAGTCGTACGGGACAGCTGAACACTGAAGCTTTCTTT.

This clone was recorded once. The chain has TRBV7-7 and TRBJ2-2; 14 nucleotides line up with TRBD2. V lost 5 bases to trimming and J lost 0 bases; unmatched junction nucleotides: 2. Looked up from germline, CDR1 is SSHAT and CDR2 is FNYEAQ (reference sequence). This CDR3 has 17 amino acids. CDR3 protein: CASSAGLAGANTGELFF. The CDR3 DNA is TGTGCCAGCAGCGCGGGACTAGCGGGAGCGAACACCGGGGAGCTGTTTTTT. The variable domain in full, with the rest retrieved from reference TRBV7-7 and TRBJ2-2, is GAGVSQSPRYKVTKRGQDVTLRCDPISSHATLYWYQQALGQGPEFLTYFNYEAQPDKSGLPSDRFSAERPEGSISTLTIQRTEQRDSAMYRCASSAGLAGANTGELFFGEGSRLTVL.

The CDR3 spells CAIRLSGGSSYEQYF. Here the CDR3 DNA reads TGTGCCATCAGACTTTCCGGGGGGAGCTCCTACGAGCAGTACTTC. This rearrangement joins TRBV10-3 to TRBJ2-7; 7 bases fit TRBD2. Germline CDR1 ENHRY, CDR2 SYGVKD. The CDR3 contains 15 residues. Trimming cost V 6 bases and J 0 bases; bases outside gene matches: 8.

DNA of the CDR3: TGTGCCAGCAGCGTAGCTAGCTATGGCTACACCTTC. Amino acid sequence: CASSVASYGYTF. J is TRBJ1-2 and V is TRBV9; D uncertain. Germline assignment: CDR1 SGDLS and CDR2 YYNGEE. The germline V and J ends were trimmed by 0 bases and 4 bases, with 4 bases remaining between them. The CDR3 covers 12 residues. Combining the CDR3 with reference TRBV9 and TRBJ1-2 gives the whole variable domain DSGVTQTPKHLITATGQRVTLRCSPRSGDLSVYWYQQSLDQGLQFLIQYYNGEERAKGNILERFSAQQFPDLHSELNLSSLELGDSALYFCASSVASYGYTFGSGTRLTVV.

This chain connects TRBV6-4 to TRBJ2-3; 10 nucleotides match TRBD2. J gave up 4 bases and V 4 bases, and 5 bases lay outside the gene matches. The CDR3 runs to 15 residues. Germline values: CDR1 MRHNA, CDR2 SNTAGT. The CDR3 reads CASSVRAGGPDTQYF. CDR3 bases: TGTGCCAGCAGTGTGAGAGCGGGGGGGCCAGATACGCAGTATTTT.

V and J are TRBV28 and TRBJ1-5; no clear D. CDR1 and CDR2 (germline): MDHEN, SYDVKM. The CDR3 has 15 residues. Trimming pared 1 base from V and 5 bases from J, leaving 12 bases between. The CDR3 coding sequence is TGTGCCAGCAGTTTATTCCGCCTGACTGATCAGCCCCAGCATTTT. Translation gives CASSLFRLTDQPQHF.

This clone occurred once. This chain uses TRBV9 with TRBJ2-1, with 9 nucleotides matching TRBD2. CDR1 is SGDLS, CDR2 YYNGEE, per germline. V shed 4 bases, J shed 8 bases, and the junction held 16 bases outside the gene matches. CDR3 length: 17 residues. The CDR3 bases are TGTGCCAGCAGCCAAGGAGACGGGACTAGCCGTACCCATGAGCAGTTCTTC. Residues: CASSQGDGTSRTHEQFF.

The rearrangement joins TRBV19 to TRBJ2-4; TRBD1 agrees at 11 bases. The germline V gene encodes CDR1 LNHDA and CDR2 SQIVND (reference sequence). V dropped 7 bases and J dropped 7; count of bases not matched to a gene: 3. The CDR3 length is 13 residues. CDR3 sequence (DNA): TGTGCCAGTACGGGGACAGGGGGTAACATTCAGTACTTC. Translation: CASTGTGGNIQYF.

The chain uses TRBV30 and TRBJ2-5; the match to TRBD1 covers 9 bases. The CDR3 runs to 13 residues. Germline trimming cut 4 bases from V and 5 bases from J; bases unmatched to any gene: 5. Per the germline V gene, CDR1 is GTSNPN and CDR2 is SVGIG (reference sequence). DNA for the CDR3: TGTGCCTGGACTGGGACAGGGATGGAGACCCAGTACTTC. The encoded protein is CAWTGTGMETQYF.

The chain combines TRBV28 with TRBJ1-5; maybe TRBD1 (5 bases). Deletions cut 8 bases from V and 3 bases from J, with 29 bases between. The CDR3 length is 19 residues. CDR1 and CDR2 from the germline V gene are MDHEN and SYDVKM. The CDR3 sequence is CASDFSTSGGANLNQPQHF. As DNA, the CDR3 is TGTGCCAGCGACTTTAGTACCTCAGGAGGGGCCAACCTCAATCAGCCCCAGCATTTT.